The next 18 T cell receptor beta chains were all read from a single sample in a study of spatial heterogeneity in lung cancer. The time point was: blood at routine non-recurrence follow-up after resection. Researchers sequenced whole RNA taken from tumor, nontumor lung or frozen PBMC without sorting. TCRdb recomputed calls from the 5' RACE reads with MiXCR, one row per CDR3 protein. The data show 20,000 to 30,000 distinct CDR3 sequences, approximately 6% seen once. The sequencing used PBMCs, collected at follow-up. The receptors come from a male donor with early-stage non-small cell lung cancer.

This clonotype was seen repeatedly, ten times or more. The V call is TRBV20-1, the J call TRBJ2-3, with D possibly called TRBD1 or TRBD2 (7 bases each). V dropped 0 bases and J dropped 6 bases, with 16 bases sitting between them. Germline CDR1 reads DFQATT; CDR2 reads SNEGSKA (reference sequence). This CDR3 contains 15 residues. CDR3 nucleotides: TGCAGTGCTAGAGATCTGACTAGCAGGGGGGATACGCAGTATTTT. Protein: CSARDLTSRGDTQYF.

This clonotype occurred a few times. J is TRBJ1-6 and V is TRBV12-3 or TRBV12-4; D is possibly TRBD1 (5 bases). Trimming shortened V by 0 bases and J by 8 bases, and 11 bases separated the two germline ends. The CDR3 consists of 15 residues. The CDR3 region has the DNA TGTGCCAGCAGTTTAGCTTCCGGGGGAGATTCACCCCTCCACTTT. It specifies CASSLASGGDSPLHF.

This chain connects TRBV30 to TRBJ2-2; D perhaps matches TRBD1 (5 bases). The CDR3 contains 14 residues. Trimming took 0 bases from V and 7 from J, leaving 12 bases between them. Per the germline V gene, CDR1 is GTSNPN and CDR2 is SVGIG (reference sequence). CDR3 nucleotide sequence: TGTGCCTGGAGTGTAGCAGGGTTTGGCGGGGAGCTGTTTTTT. Its translation: CAWSVAGFGGELFF.

This clonotype has a count of ten or more. This rearrangement joins TRBV2 to TRBJ2-2; D is undetermined. The CDR3 is made up of 13 amino acids. V lost 5 bases and J lost 6, with 10 bases in between. Germline-derived CDR1 and CDR2 are SNHLY and FYNNEI. CDR3 in amino acids: CASSYIDPGELFF. CDR3 bases: TGTGCCAGCAGTTACATCGATCCCGGGGAGCTGTTTTTT.

This clonotype showed up many times. The V call is TRBV7-2, the J call TRBJ2-1; possibly TRBD1 for D (7 bases). Deletions cut 5 bases from V and 5 bases from J, with 16 bases between. The CDR3 covers 15 residues. CDR1 is SGHTA and CDR2 is FQGNSA in the germline V gene. CDR3 region: CASSTRRGQNNEQFF. The CDR3 DNA follows: TGTGCCAGCAGCACTCGGAGGGGACAGAACAATGAGCAGTTCTTC. The whole variable domain, remainder taken from reference TRBV7-2 and TRBJ2-1, is GAGVSQSPSNKVTEKGKDVELRCDPISGHTALYWYRQSLGQGLEFLIYFQGNSAPDKSGLPSDRFSAERTGGSVSTLTIQRTQQEDSAVYLCASSTRRGQNNEQFFGPGTRLTVL.

This clonotype was detected ten times or more. The rearrangement links TRBV6-2 or TRBV6-3 to TRBJ2-5, with 8 bases identical to TRBD1. CDR3 length: 15 amino acids. Germline-derived CDR1 and CDR2 are MNHEY and SVGEGT. Trimming removed 6 bases from V and 1 base from J; junction bases left unmatched: 7. Here the CDR3 reads CASSQGAGVQETQYF. CDR3 in DNA: TGTGCCAGCAGCCAGGGGGCAGGAGTCCAAGAGACCCAGTACTTC.

The genes are TRBV20-1 and TRBJ2-4; D is unresolved. The germline CDR1 and CDR2 sequences are DFQATT and SNEGSKA (reference sequence). The CDR3 loop spans 13 amino acids. Trimming left V 5 bases short and J 7 bases short, with 15 bases between. As DNA, the CDR3 is TGCAGTGCTCAACAGTTATTAGGGAACATTCAGTACTTC. It specifies CSAQQLLGNIQYF.

This clonotype was detected ten times or more. V is TRBV7-2 and J is TRBJ2-1, with TRBD1 identical over 10 bases. Per germline, CDR1 SGHTA and CDR2 FQGNSA. The ends lost 3 bases at V and 6 bases at J; junction bases unmatched: 5. The CDR3 has 15 residues. CDR3 loop: CASSFRDRGLNEQFF. In DNA, the CDR3 is TGTGCCAGCAGCTTCCGGGACAGGGGCCTCAATGAGCAGTTCTTC.

This sequence joins TRBV4-1 and TRBJ2-3; 14 bases align to TRBD2. V gave up 3 bases and J gave up 5 bases; unmatched junction bases: 1. In germline, CDR1 is MGHRA, CDR2 YSYEKL. The CDR3 runs 15 residues. CDR3 protein: CASSQGTSGRDTQYF. CDR3 nucleotide sequence: TGCGCCAGCAGCCAGGGGACTAGCGGGAGAGATACGCAGTATTTT.

This clonotype was detected ten times or more. V is TRBV7-2 and J is TRBJ2-1, with D perhaps matching TRBD2 (5 bases). Deletions cut 4 bases from V and 9 bases from J, with 7 bases between. The CDR3 runs to 11 residues. Germline V gene lookup returns CDR1 SGHTA and CDR2 FQGNSA. Written as DNA, the CDR3 is TGTGCCAGCAGCTCCGAGGGTGAGCAGTTCTTC. It translates to CASSSEGEQFF.

This clonotype was seen repeatedly, ten times or more. V gene TRBV6-5 combines with J gene TRBJ2-1; the D gene is possibly TRBD1 (6 bases). CDR3 length: 15 residues. V was shortened by 0 bases and J by 3 bases, with 9 bases between the two germline ends. CDR1 and CDR2 (germline): MNHEY, SVGAGI. In nucleotides, the CDR3 is TGTGCCAGCAGTTACTCCAGGGGCAGCTACAATGAGCAGTTCTTC. This gives the protein CASSYSRGSYNEQFF.

This clonotype was seen repeatedly, ten times or more. The V gene is TRBV10-3, the J gene TRBJ2-7; 7 nucleotides line up with TRBD2. The V gene's germline CDR1 is ENHRY and CDR2 SYGVKD. The CDR3 is 16 residues long. V trimming: 7 bases; J trimming: 2 bases; junction bases outside the gene matches: 14. The CDR3 bases are TGTGCCATCACCAAGAGACTAGCTGTATCTACCTACGAGCAGTACGTC. This sequence encodes CAITKRLAVSTYEQYV.

This clonotype came up many times. V gene TRBV24-1 combines with J gene TRBJ1-1; 7 bases map to TRBD1. From germline, CDR1 is KGHDR and CDR2 SFDVKD. This CDR3 spans 14 amino acids. The trim removed 4 bases at V and 11 bases at J, leaving 12 bases unmatched. The DNA for the CDR3 is TGTGCCACCAGTGAGGCGACAGGGTTTGACGGGGCTTTCTTT. This translates into CATSEATGFDGAFF.

This clonotype came up many times. This sequence joins TRBV11-2 and TRBJ1-1, with 10 positions matching TRBD1. This CDR3 has 12 amino acids. Trimming took 1 base from V and 11 from J; bases not matched to a gene: 1. Germline V gene data show CDR1 as SGHAT and CDR2 as FQNNGV. CDR3 amino acids: CASSLAGQGAFF. Written as DNA, the CDR3 is TGTGCCAGCAGCTTAGCGGGACAGGGGGCTTTCTTT.

This rearrangement joins TRBV19 to TRBJ2-1; 12 bases agree with TRBD2. The germline V gene has CDR1 LNHDA and CDR2 SQIVND (reference sequence). The length of the CDR3 is 19 residues. The V gene end was trimmed by 1 base and the J gene end by 3 bases; junction bases not matched to a gene: 10. CDR3 protein: CASSIGLAGGRIYYNEQFF. As DNA, the CDR3 is TGTGCCAGTAGTATAGGTCTAGCGGGGGGGCGAATTTACTACAATGAGCAGTTCTTC.

This clonotype showed up many times. The rearrangement links TRBV29-1 to TRBJ2-1; 8 bases line up with TRBD1. V shed 3 bases and J 5 bases; nucleotides not matched to a gene: 6. Germline assignment: CDR1 SQVTM and CDR2 ANQGSEA. The CDR3 is 14 amino acids. This CDR3 is CSVDQGAIDNEQFF. CDR3 in DNA: TGCAGCGTTGATCAGGGGGCAATCGACAATGAGCAGTTCTTC.

The sample holds many counts of this clonotype. The CDR3 here is CASSQVRLPGSPLHF. The CDR3 DNA follows: TGCGCCAGCAGCCAAGTACGGCTCCCTGGGTCACCCCTCCACTTT. The V gene is TRBV4-3, the J gene TRBJ1-6; D not resolved. The CDR3 loop spans 15 amino acids. In germline, CDR1 is LGHNA, CDR2 YSLEER. Trimming took 1 base from V and 10 from J, leaving 14 bases between them.

The V gene is TRBV5-1, the J gene TRBJ2-7; D may be TRBD1 (5 bases). The germline CDR1 and CDR2 sequences are SGHRS and YFSETQ. Trimming removed 4 bases from V and 3 bases from J, with 8 bases in between. The CDR3 length is 12 residues. The CDR3 loop is CASSEQGYEQYF. CDR3 DNA sequence: TGCGCCAGCAGCGAGCAGGGCTACGAGCAGTACTTC.